The rows below give T cell receptor beta chains drawn from one sample of a study of regulatory T cells in long-lasting Graves disease. Each CDR3 protein is one row after TCRdb ran MiXCR on the multiplex PCR reads. The table has a few hundred thousand distinct CDR3 sequences, roughly 19% seen once. This sample was shared with a second study, whose subject was T cells in Graves' hyperthyroidism and ophthalmopathy.

The sequenced sample was peripheral blood mononuclear cells (PBMCs), obtained at new diagnosis, from a patient treated with antithyroid drugs. These receptors were taken from a woman aged 25 to 39 with Graves disease. Each CDR3 is given with its conserved first and last residue. A D gene is named only where the DNA matches it firmly. Expanded clones get a size class; other rows say once, few or many, or leave the size out.

>many|TRBV7-8|TRBJ2-5|.
TGTGCCAGCAGCCGCGGACGGACTCAAGAGACCCAGTACTTC
CASSRGRTQETQYF
>many|TRBV9|TRBJ1-1|.
TGTGCCAGCAGCGTAGAGGTGGGCCCCACTGAAGCTTTCTTT
CASSVEVGPTEAFF
>many|TRBV7-2|TRBJ2-7|.
TGTGCCAGCAGCCCTGGATGGGGAAACGAGCAGTACTTC
CASSPGWGNEQYF
>many|TRBV19|TRBJ2-1|TRBD1
TGTGCCAGTAGTATTCTCGGGGCAGGGGGATACAATGAGCAGTTCTTC
CASSILGAGGYNEQFF
>.|TRBV19|TRBJ2-1|TRBD2
TGTGCCAGTAGTACTTATAGCGGGGTCTACAATGAGCAGTTCTTC
CASSTYSGVYNEQFF
>.|TRBV5-1|TRBJ1-1|.
TGTGCCAGCAGCGTATCGGGGGCGAACACTGAAGCTTTCTTT
CASSVSGANTEAFF
>many|TRBV4-1|TRBJ1-5|.
TGCGCCAGCAGCCAGGTAACAACAGCGGGCGGTAGGGGTAGCAATCAGCCCCAGCATTTT
CASSQVTTAGGRGSNQPQHF
>once|TRBV18|TRBJ1-4|TRBD1
TGTGCCAGCTCAAAGACAGGGGGAAATGAAAAACTGTTTTTT
CASSKTGGNEKLFF
>.|TRBV6-5|TRBJ1-2|TRBD1
TGTGCCAGCAGTTCCCGGGACAGGGGCGGCTACACCTTC
CASSSRDRGGYTF
>many|TRBV9|TRBJ1-2|TRBD1
TGTGCCAGCAGCGTAGCGGACAGGTGGAAAGCTAACTATGGCTACACCTTC
CASSVADRWKANYGYTF
>many|TRBV20-1|TRBJ2-5|.
TGCAGTGCTCCCGAGGGTCAGTTCGAGACCCAGTACTTC
CSAPEGQFETQYF
>many|TRBV2|TRBJ1-2|.
TGTGCCAGCACGGGCGGGTCAGACTATGGCTACACCTTC
CASTGGSDYGYTF
>many|TRBV11-3|TRBJ2-7|.
TGTGCCAGCAGCCCACGACCCGCGGCAAGGGAGCAGTACTTC
CASSPRPAAREQYF
>many|TRBV6-1|TRBJ1-4|TRBD1
TGTGCCAGCAGGGGGGACAGGGTAACTAATGAAAAACTGTTTTTT
CASRGDRVTNEKLFF
>.|TRBV11-2|TRBJ2-5|TRBD2
TGTGCCAGCAGCCCCCGACTAGCGGAAGAGACCCAGTACTTC
CASSPRLAEETQYF
>many|TRBV24-1|TRBJ2-3|.
TGTGCCACCAGTGATCCCGGTCGGGGTAGCACAGATACGCAGTATTTT
CATSDPGRGSTDTQYF
>many|TRBV28|TRBJ2-1|.
TGTGCCAGCAGTTTCCCGACCCCCTACAATGAGCAGTTCTTC
CASSFPTPYNEQFF
>many|TRBV28|TRBJ1-2|.
TGTGCCAGCAGTAAGGACGGCCGCGGCTATGGCTACACCTTC
CASSKDGRGYGYTF
>.|TRBV7-3|TRBJ2-1|.
TGTGCCAGCAGCTTAAACGCCGCGGGCTCCTACAATGAGCAGTTCTTC
CASSLNAAGSYNEQFF
>many|TRBV2|TRBJ1-4|.
TGTGCCAGCATGAGGGAGACTAATGAAAAACTGTTTTTT
CASMRETNEKLFF
>many|TRBV2|TRBJ1-4|.
TGTGCCAGCAGTGGCCGGGGGGGGCAATCGGAAAAACTGTTTTTT
CASSGRGGQSEKLFF
>many|TRBV13|TRBJ1-2|.
TGTGCCAGCAGCTTAGGCGGTCGGAAAGGCTACACCTTC
CASSLGGRKGYTF
>many|TRBV5-1|TRBJ2-7|.
TGCGCCAGCAGCTTAATGGACTTAAGCTACGAGCAGTACTTC
CASSLMDLSYEQYF
>many|TRBV20-1|TRBJ2-1|.
TGCAGTGCTAGCCTCGGGGGTATTAGCAATGAGCAGTTCTTC
CSASLGGISNEQFF
>.|TRBV28|TRBJ2-2|.
TGTGCCACCAGACGAAGGGGGTTCGGGAAAGGGGAGCTGTTTTTT
CATRRRGFGKGELFF
>.|TRBV11-2|TRBJ2-1|.
TGTGCCAGCAACCCGGACCCTGCGTCCTACCATGAGCAGTTTTTC
CASNPDPASYHEQFF
>few|TRBV7-9|TRBJ2-7|TRBD1
TGTGCCAGCAGCCCCGACAGGGTTTACGGCGAGCAGTACTTC
CASSPDRVYGEQYF
>many|TRBV6-5|TRBJ1-5|.
TGTGCCAGTACGCCCGCGCTTGGACAGCCTGGGGTCAATCAGCCCCAGCATTTT
CASTPALGQPGVNQPQHF
>.|TRBV6-5|TRBJ2-7|.
TGTGCCAGCAGTTACGTGGCCTCCTACGAGCAGTACTTC
CASSYVASYEQYF
>many|TRBV18|TRBJ1-2|.
TGTGCCAGCAGCCCAGGGAGTAACTATGGCTACACCTTC
CASSPGSNYGYTF
>once|TRBV28|TRBJ2-3|TRBD1
TGTGCCAGCAGTTTATTGAGGGGACAGGGCACAGATACGCAGTATTTT
CASSLLRGQGTDTQYF
>many|TRBV27|TRBJ2-7|TRBD1
TGTGCCAGCAGTTTCGGGGACAGGGTCTACGAGCAGTACTTC
CASSFGDRVYEQYF
>once|TRBV4-1|TRBJ2-4|TRBD2
TGCGCCAGCAGCCAAGATCGGCTAGCGGGTGAACTAGCCAAAAACATTCAGTACTTC
CASSQDRLAGELAKNIQYF
>.|TRBV20-1|TRBJ1-1|TRBD1
TGCAGTGCCCGGAGGACGGACAGGGGGCTGGATACTGAAGCTTTCTTT
CSARRTDRGLDTEAFF
>.|TRBV20-1|TRBJ2-1|.
TGCAGTGCTAGGGACCCCCTGAGGCTATACAATGAGCAGTTCTTC
CSARDPLRLYNEQFF
>.|TRBV7-9|TRBJ1-1|.
TGTGCCAGCAGCTTAGGTCAGGCCGAAACCTTGAACACTGAAGCTTTCTTT
CASSLGQAETLNTEAFF
>.|TRBV19|TRBJ2-7|.
TGTGCCAGTAGTATCCCTTCAACAGGGTTGTTGGGCGAGCAGTACTTC
CASSIPSTGLLGEQYF
>.|TRBV4-1|TRBJ1-5|TRBD1
TGCGCCAGCAGCCAAGACAGGGGGCGCAAGCCCCAGCATTTT
CASSQDRGRKPQHF
>.|TRBV7-2|TRBJ2-1|.
TGTGCCAGCAGCCGGGGCGGCAAGAATGAGCAGTTCTTC
CASSRGGKNEQFF
>many|TRBV19|TRBJ2-1|.
TGTGCCAGTAGTATAGTAGGTGGTACGTACAATGAGCAGTTCTTC
CASSIVGGTYNEQFF
>many|TRBV20-1|TRBJ1-3|.
TGCAGTGCCCCCCCCCGGAACTCTGGAAACACCATATATTTT
CSAPPRNSGNTIYF
>many|TRBV28|TRBJ1-1|TRBD1
TGTGCCAGCAGTTCGGAGGATGACAGGGGACTTATGAACACTGAAGCTTTCTTT
CASSSEDDRGLMNTEAFF
>many|TRBV7-9|TRBJ1-6|.
TGTGCCAGCAGCCTCTACCAGGGTTCACCCCTCCACTTT
CASSLYQGSPLHF
>many|TRBV30|TRBJ1-6|.
TGTGCCTGGAGTGTACAGCGGACGGCGAATTCACCCCTCCACTTT
CAWSVQRTANSPLHF
>many|TRBV28|TRBJ1-1|.
TGTGCCAGCAGTTCCGGACCCCAGAACACTGAAGCTTTCTTT
CASSSGPQNTEAFF
>many|TRBV2|TRBJ1-1|TRBD1
TGTGCCAGCAGCGAACTTGAGGACAGGGTAGGCGGGACTGAAGCTTTCTTT
CASSELEDRVGGTEAFF
>many|TRBV14|TRBJ2-7|.
TGTGCCAGCAGCCAAGATAAGTGGGACACGGGTTACGAGCAGTACTTC
CASSQDKWDTGYEQYF
>few|TRBV18|TRBJ2-3|.
TGTGCCAGCTCACCACCCCGGGTCGGGGTAAGCACAGATACGCAGTATTTT
CASSPPRVGVSTDTQYF
>many|TRBV2|TRBJ2-1|.
TGTGCCAGCAGTGAAAAGCGGACTTCCTACAATGAGCAGTTCTTC
CASSEKRTSYNEQFF
>.|TRBV2|TRBJ1-2|.
TGTGCCAGCGGTCGGGGGGCTCTCCTTGGCTACACCTTC
CASGRGALLGYTF